This T cell receptor beta chain is drawn from a study of blood T cell repertoires in COVID-19. Trimming took 7 bases from V and 1 from J; bases not matched to a gene: 5. The CDR3 spans 14 residues. In germline, CDR1 is LNHDA, CDR2 SQIVND (reference sequence). Repertoires were generated with immunoSEQ multiplex PCR, while TCRdb's copy carries only in-frame clones and drops some. The repertoire consists of around 170,000 clones, with 65% to 90% occurring once and the leading ten covering roughly 1.4%. The sequence came from a human donor in a cohort sampled during active COVID-19. V and J are TRBV19 and TRBJ2-7, with TRBD1 identical over 9 bases. The sequencing sample was made of peripheral blood. CDR3 residues: CASTLDRGSYEQYF. The CDR3 DNA is TGTGCCAGTACCCTGGACAGGGGTTCCTACGAGCAGTACTTC.